What follows are 9 T cell receptor beta chains derived from one specimen sequenced in a study of blood T cell repertoires in COVID-19. TCRdb's copy holds only in-frame clones and misses some; the assay was immunoSEQ multiplex PCR. Counted here are roughly 190,000 clones, roughly 90% occurring once; the ten biggest clones make up about 2.2%. The source material was PBMCs or T cells enriched from blood (not recorded which). These receptors were collected from a woman between 25 and 40 years old who had recovered from COVID-19.

This clone was seen once. The chain combines TRBV6-4 with TRBJ2-1; 7 bases are shared with TRBD1. Germline CDR1 reads MRHNA; CDR2 reads SNTAGT. The CDR3 sequence is 13 residues long. Unmatched junction bases numbered 2, after V lost 5 bases and J lost 4 bases. The CDR3 region is CASSPQGYNEQFF. DNA of the CDR3: TGTGCCAGCAGTCCACAGGGGTACAATGAGCAGTTCTTC.

This clone was seen only a few times. CDR3 region: CASSRGRGEKLFF. In nucleotides, the CDR3 is TGTGCCAGCAGCCGAGGCAGGGGAGAAAAACTGTTTTTT. The gene calls are TRBV5-4 and TRBJ1-4; tentatively, D is TRBD1 (6 bases). Germline V lookup: CDR1 SGHNT, CDR2 YYREEE (reference sequence). V was clipped by 4 bases and J by 8 bases, with 12 bases between them. The CDR3 extends over 13 amino acids.

The chain carries TRBV18 and TRBJ1-4; 9 bases map to TRBD1. From germline, CDR1 is KGHSH and CDR2 LQKENI. Unmatched junction bases numbered 6, after V lost 8 bases and J lost 5 bases. There are 14 residues in the CDR3. The CDR3, as DNA: TGTGCCAGCACAAAGACAGGGGGGAATGAAAAACTGTTTTTT. It translates to CASTKTGGNEKLFF.

The V gene is TRBV19, the J gene TRBJ1-2; D may be TRBD1 (5 bases). V dropped 8 bases and J dropped 5 bases, with 15 bases sitting between them. The V gene's germline CDR1 is LNHDA and CDR2 SQIVND (reference sequence). This CDR3 comprises 13 residues. CDR3 residues: CASALGHGYGYTF. The CDR3 DNA reads as TGTGCCAGTGCACTCGGACACGGGTATGGCTACACCTTC.

The chain is built from TRBV27 and TRBJ1-4; maybe TRBD1 (5 bases). Germline V gene lookup returns CDR1 MNHEY and CDR2 SMNVEV (reference sequence). V was clipped by 5 bases and J by 7 bases, with 14 bases between them. The CDR3 totals 14 residues. The CDR3 DNA follows: TGTGCCAGCAGTGACAGAGGAGCGGGTGAAAAACTGTTTTTT. This gives the protein CASSDRGAGEKLFF. The full variable domain, rest sourced from reference TRBV27 and TRBJ1-4, is EAQVTQNPRYLITVTGKKLTVTCSQNMNHEYMSWYRQDPGLGLRQIYYSMNVEVTDKGDVPEGYKVSRKEKRNFPLILESPSPNQTSLYFCASSDRGAGEKLFFGSGTQLSVL.

The J gene is TRBJ2-1, the V gene TRBV27; TRBD2 might be the D (5 bases). Germline V gene data show CDR1 as MNHEY and CDR2 as SMNVEV (reference sequence). The V gene lost 3 bases and the J gene lost 3 bases, with 9 bases spanning the gap. CDR3 length: 14 residues. CDR3 protein: CASSLKAVYNEQFF. The CDR3 nucleotides are TGTGCCAGCAGTTTGAAAGCGGTCTACAATGAGCAGTTCTTC.

The V call is TRBV7-2, the J call TRBJ1-4; the D gene is possibly TRBD1 (6 bases). Germline values: CDR1 SGHTA, CDR2 FQGNSA. The CDR3 runs 18 residues. V lost 3 bases and J lost 2, with 19 bases in between. CDR3: CASSLYHPGAATNEKLFF. The CDR3, as DNA: TGTGCCAGCAGCTTGTATCACCCAGGGGCGGCGACTAATGAAAAACTGTTTTTT.

The J gene is TRBJ1-1, the V gene TRBV13, with D hard to call. Germline V gene data show CDR1 as PRHDT and CDR2 as FYEKMQ (reference sequence). The CDR3 length is 12 residues. V lost 2 bases to trimming and J lost 10 bases, with 11 bases between them. The CDR3 DNA follows: TGTGCCAGCAGCTTATTTATGGGCTCAGCTTTCTTT. Translating it yields CASSLFMGSAFF.

The chain uses TRBV5-1 and TRBJ2-7, with 8 bases matching TRBD1. This CDR3 has 17 amino acids. Trimming cost V 0 bases and J 6 bases; bases outside gene matches: 14. CDR1 SGHRS and CDR2 YFSETQ come from the germline V gene. CDR3 sequence reads: CASSLAGGQGARIEQYF. CDR3 in DNA: TGCGCCAGCAGCTTGGCGGGCGGCCAGGGGGCCCGGATCGAGCAGTACTTC.